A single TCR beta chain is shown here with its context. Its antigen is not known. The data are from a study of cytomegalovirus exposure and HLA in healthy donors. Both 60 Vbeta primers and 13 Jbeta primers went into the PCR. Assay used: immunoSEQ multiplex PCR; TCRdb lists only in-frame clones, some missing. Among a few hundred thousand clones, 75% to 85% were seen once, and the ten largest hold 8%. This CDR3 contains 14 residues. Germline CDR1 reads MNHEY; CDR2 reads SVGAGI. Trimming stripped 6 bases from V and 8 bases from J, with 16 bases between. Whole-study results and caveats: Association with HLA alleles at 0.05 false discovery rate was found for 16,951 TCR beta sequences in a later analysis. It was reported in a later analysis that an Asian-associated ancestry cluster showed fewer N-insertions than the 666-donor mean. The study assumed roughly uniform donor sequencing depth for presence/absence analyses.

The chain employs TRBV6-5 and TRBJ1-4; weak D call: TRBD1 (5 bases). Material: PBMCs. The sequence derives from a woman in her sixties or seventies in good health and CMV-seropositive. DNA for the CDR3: TGTGCCAGCAGGAAGGACCCTCAGGGAGAAAAACTGTTTTTT. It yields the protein CASRKDPQGEKLFF.